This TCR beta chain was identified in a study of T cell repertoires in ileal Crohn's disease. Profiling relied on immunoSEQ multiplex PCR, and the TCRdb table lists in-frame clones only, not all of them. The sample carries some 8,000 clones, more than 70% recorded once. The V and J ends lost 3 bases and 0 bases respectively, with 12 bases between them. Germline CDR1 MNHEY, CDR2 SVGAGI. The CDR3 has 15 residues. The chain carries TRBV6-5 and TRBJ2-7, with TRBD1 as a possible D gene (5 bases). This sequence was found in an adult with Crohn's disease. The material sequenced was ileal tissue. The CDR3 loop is CASSYRAQDSYEQYF. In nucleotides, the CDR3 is TGTGCCAGCAGTTATAGGGCACAGGACTCCTACGAGCAGTACTTC.